This T cell receptor (beta chain) came from a study of cytomegalovirus exposure and HLA in healthy donors. With 60 Vbeta and 13 Jbeta primers, the PCR was carried out. Libraries were prepared by immunoSEQ multiplex PCR; TCRdb keeps only in-frame clonotypes and omits some of them. The data contain 150,000 to 200,000 clones, roughly four fifths of them singletons. General study results and limits: TCR association rates varied by HLA locus in a later analysis, with DRB1 highest and HLA-C lowest. Upon later analysis, HLA-associated TCR beta chains proved more clonally expanded than other, equally common chains. The study carried out a later analysis of TCR beta sequences. It associated under 20,000 of them with specific HLA alleles at a false discovery rate of 0.05. Specificity of a few CMV-associated chains for CMV antigens was verified in vitro.

With regard to this clone: The antigen remains unidentified.

The receptor was derived from a man aged 45 to 65 in good health and CMV-seropositive. The material sequenced was PBMCs.

The CDR3: CASSHPGQGNYGYTF. DNA for the CDR3: TGTGCCAGCAGCCACCCGGGACAGGGTAACTATGGCTACACCTTC. This chain links TRBV4-2 with TRBJ1-2; 9 bases are a match to TRBD1. The CDR3 runs 15 residues. Germline loops: CDR1 LGHNA, CDR2 YNFKEQ. V dropped 3 bases and J dropped 1; count of bases not matched to a gene: 3.